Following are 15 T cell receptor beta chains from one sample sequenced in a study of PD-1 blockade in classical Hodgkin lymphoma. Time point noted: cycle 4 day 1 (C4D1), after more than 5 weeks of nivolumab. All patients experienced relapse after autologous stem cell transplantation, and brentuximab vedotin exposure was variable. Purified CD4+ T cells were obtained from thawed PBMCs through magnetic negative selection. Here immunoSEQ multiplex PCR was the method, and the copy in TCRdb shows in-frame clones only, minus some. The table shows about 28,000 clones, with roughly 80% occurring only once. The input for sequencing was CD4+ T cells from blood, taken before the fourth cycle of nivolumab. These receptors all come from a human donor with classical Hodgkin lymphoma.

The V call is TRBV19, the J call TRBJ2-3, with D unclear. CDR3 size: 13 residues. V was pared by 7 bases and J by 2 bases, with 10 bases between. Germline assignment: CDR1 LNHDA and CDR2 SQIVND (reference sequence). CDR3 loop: CASNRRVTDTQYF. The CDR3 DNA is TGTGCCAGTAATCGACGAGTCACAGATACGCAGTATTTT.

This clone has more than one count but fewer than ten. CDR3 nucleotide sequence: TGTGCCAGCAGCGGGGACAGGGGTGGAAACACCATATATTTT. This sequence encodes CASSGDRGGNTIYF. J is TRBJ1-3 and V is TRBV9; 10 bases align to TRBD1. J gave up 3 bases and V 3 bases, and 0 bases lay outside the gene matches. Germline V CDR1 and CDR2: SGDLS, YYNGEE. The CDR3 spans 14 residues.

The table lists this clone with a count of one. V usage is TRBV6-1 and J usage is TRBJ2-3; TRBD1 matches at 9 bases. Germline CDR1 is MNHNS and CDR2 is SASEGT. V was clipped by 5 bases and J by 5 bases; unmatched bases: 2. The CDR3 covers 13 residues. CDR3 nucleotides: TGTGCCAGCAGTCCGGACAGGGGAGATACGCAGTATTTT. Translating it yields CASSPDRGDTQYF.

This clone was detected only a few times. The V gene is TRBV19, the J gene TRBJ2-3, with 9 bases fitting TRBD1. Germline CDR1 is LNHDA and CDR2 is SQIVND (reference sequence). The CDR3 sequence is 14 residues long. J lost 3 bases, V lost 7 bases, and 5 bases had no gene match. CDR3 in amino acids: CASKGTGKTDTQYF. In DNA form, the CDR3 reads TGTGCCAGTAAGGGGACAGGGAAGACAGATACGCAGTATTTT.

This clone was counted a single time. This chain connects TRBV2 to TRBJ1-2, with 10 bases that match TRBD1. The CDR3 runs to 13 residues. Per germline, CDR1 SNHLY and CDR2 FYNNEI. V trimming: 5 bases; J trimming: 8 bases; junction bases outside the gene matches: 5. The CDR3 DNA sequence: TGTGCCAGCAGTAGGGACAGGGGACTGGGCTACACCTTC. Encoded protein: CASSRDRGLGYTF.

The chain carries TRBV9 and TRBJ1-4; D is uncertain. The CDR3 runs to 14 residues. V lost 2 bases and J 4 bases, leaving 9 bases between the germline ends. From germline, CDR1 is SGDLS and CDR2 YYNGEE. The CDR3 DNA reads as TGTGCCAGCAGCGTCGGCCCTCTTAATGAAAAACTGTTTTTT. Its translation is CASSVGPLNEKLFF.

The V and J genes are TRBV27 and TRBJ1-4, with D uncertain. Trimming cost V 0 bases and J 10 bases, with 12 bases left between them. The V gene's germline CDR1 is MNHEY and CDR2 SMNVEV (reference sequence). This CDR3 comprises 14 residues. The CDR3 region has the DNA TGTGCCAGCAGTTTATCAGGAAACCGTGGAAAACTGTTTTTT. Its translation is CASSLSGNRGKLFF.

The CDR3 nucleotides read TGTGCCAGCAGGGAGGACAGGGGAGTATGGGACTACGAGCAGTACTTC. It specifies CASREDRGVWDYEQYF. V and J are TRBV6-6 and TRBJ2-7; 9 bases are shared with TRBD1. Germline CDR1 MNHNY, CDR2 SVGAGI (reference sequence). After removal of 6 bases from V and 3 bases from J, the junction contained 12 bases not matched to a gene. The length of the CDR3 is 16 residues.

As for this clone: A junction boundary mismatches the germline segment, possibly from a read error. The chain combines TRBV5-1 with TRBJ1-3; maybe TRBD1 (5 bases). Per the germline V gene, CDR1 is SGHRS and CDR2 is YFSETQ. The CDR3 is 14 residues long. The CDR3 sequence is CASSLEGQGNTTYF. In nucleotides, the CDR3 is TGCGCCAGCAGCTTGGAGGGCCAGGGAAACACCACATATTTT.

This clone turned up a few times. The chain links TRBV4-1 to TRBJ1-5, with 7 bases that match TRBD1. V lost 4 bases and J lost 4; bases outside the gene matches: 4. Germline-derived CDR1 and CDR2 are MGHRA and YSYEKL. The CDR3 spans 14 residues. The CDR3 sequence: CASSRQGHNQPQHF. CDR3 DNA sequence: TGCGCCAGCAGCCGACAGGGCCATAATCAGCCCCAGCATTTT.

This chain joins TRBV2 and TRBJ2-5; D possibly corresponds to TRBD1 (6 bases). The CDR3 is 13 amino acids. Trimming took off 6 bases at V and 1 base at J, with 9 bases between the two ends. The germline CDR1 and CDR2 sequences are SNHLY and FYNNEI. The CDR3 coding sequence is TGTGCCAGCAGCTGGGACACCCAAGAGACCCAGTACTTC. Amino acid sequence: CASSWDTQETQYF.

DNA for the CDR3: TGTGCCAGCAGCTTACGGGCGGACAATCAGCCCCAGCATTTT. Translated, it gives CASSLRADNQPQHF. This chain connects TRBV7-2 to TRBJ1-5; D remains ambiguous. The CDR3 length is 14 residues. Trimming took off 2 bases at V and 3 bases at J, with 8 bases between the two ends. Germline CDR1 SGHTA, CDR2 FQGNSA.

The CDR3 DNA reads TGTGCCACCGCGGGGGCCCCAGATACGCAGTATTTT. Amino acid sequence: CATAGAPDTQYF. This chain joins TRBV15 and TRBJ2-3; tentatively, D is TRBD2 (7 bases). Trimming pared 8 bases from V and 4 bases from J, leaving 10 bases between. This CDR3 has 12 residues. In germline, CDR1 is LNHNV, CDR2 YYDKDF (reference sequence).

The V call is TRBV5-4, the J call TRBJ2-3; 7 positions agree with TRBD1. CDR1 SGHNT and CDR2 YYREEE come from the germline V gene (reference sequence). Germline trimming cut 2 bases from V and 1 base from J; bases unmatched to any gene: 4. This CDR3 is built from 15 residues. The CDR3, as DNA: TGTGCCAGCAGCTTCGGGCAGGGGGGCACAGATACGCAGTATTTT. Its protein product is CASSFGQGGTDTQYF.

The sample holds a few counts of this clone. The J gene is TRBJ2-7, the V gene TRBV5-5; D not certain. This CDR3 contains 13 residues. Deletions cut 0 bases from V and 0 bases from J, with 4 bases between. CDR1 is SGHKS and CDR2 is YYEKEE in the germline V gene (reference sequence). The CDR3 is CASSLEFSYEQYF. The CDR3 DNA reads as TGTGCCAGCAGCTTGGAGTTCTCCTACGAGCAGTACTTC. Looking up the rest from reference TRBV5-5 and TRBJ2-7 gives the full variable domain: DAGVTQSPTHLIKTRGQQVTLRCSPISGHKSVSWYQQVLGQGPQFIFQYYEKEERGRGNFPDRFSARQFPNYSSELNVNALLLGDSALYLCASSLEFSYEQYFGPGTRLTVT.